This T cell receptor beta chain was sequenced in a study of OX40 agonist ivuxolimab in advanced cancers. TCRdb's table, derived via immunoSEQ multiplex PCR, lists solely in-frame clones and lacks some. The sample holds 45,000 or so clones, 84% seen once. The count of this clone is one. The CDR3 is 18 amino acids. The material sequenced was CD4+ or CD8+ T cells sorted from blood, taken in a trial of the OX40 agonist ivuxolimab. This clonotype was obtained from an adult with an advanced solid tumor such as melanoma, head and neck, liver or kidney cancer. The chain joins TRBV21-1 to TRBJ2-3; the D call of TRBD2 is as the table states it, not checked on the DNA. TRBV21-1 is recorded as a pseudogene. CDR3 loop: CASSKVSGPPGPTDTQYF. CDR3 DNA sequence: TGTGCCAGCAGCAAAGTGAGCGGGCCCCCGGGCCCCACAGATACGCAGTATTTT.